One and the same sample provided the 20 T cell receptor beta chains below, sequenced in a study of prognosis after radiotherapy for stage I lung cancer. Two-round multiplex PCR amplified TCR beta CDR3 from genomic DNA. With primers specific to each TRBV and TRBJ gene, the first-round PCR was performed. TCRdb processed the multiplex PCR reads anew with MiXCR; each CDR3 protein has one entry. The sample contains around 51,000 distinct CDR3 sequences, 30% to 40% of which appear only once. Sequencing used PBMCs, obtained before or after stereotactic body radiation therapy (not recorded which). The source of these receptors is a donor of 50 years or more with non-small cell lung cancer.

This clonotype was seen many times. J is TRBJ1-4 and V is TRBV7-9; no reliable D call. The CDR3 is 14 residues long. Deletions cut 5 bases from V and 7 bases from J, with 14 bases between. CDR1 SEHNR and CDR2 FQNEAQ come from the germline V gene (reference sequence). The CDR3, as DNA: TGTGCCAGCAGCCCAAGCACGAACACTGAAAAACTGTTTTTT. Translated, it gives CASSPSTNTEKLFF.

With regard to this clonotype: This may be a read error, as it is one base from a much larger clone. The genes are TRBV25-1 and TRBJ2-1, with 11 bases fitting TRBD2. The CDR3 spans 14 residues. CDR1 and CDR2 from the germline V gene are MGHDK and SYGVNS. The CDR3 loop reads CASRTSGTYNGQFF. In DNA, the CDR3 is TGTGCCAGCAGGACTAGCGGGACCTACAATGGGCAGTTCTTC.

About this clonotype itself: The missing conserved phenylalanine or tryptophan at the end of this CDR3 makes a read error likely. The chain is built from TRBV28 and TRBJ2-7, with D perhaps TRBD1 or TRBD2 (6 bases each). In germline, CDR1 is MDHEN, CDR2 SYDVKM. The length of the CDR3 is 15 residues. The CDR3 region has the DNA TGTGCAAGCTGGGGACGATCGGGGGCCTCCTACGAGCAGTACTTA. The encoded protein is CASWGRSGASYEQYL.

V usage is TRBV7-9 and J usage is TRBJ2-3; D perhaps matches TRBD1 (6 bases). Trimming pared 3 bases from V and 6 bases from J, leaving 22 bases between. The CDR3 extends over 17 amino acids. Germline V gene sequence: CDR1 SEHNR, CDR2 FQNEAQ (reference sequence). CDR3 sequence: CASSFSNASATGDTQYF. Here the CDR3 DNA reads TGTGCCAGCAGCTTCTCAAACGCGAGTGCCACAGGGGATACGCAGTATTTT.

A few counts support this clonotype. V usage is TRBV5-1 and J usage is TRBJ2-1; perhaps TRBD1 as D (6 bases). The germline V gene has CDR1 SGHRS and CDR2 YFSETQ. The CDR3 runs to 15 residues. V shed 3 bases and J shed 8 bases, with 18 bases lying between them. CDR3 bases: TGCGCCAGCAGCTCCCCGAGGGGGAGCCGAGATGAGCAGTTCTTC. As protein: CASSSPRGSRDEQFF.

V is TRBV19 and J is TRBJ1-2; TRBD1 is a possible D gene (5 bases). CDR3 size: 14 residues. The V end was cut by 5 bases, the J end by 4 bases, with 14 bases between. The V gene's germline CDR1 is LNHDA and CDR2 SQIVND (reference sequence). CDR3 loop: CASSGSGTAYGYTF. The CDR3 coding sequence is TGTGCCAGTAGTGGCTCCGGGACGGCCTATGGCTACACCTTC.

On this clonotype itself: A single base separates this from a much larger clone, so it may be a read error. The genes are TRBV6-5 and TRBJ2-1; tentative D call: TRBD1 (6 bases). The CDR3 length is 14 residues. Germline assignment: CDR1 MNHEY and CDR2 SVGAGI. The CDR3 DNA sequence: TGTGCCTGCAGTTCCGGACAGTTTTTGGATGAGCAGTTCTTC. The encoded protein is CACSSGQFLDEQFF.

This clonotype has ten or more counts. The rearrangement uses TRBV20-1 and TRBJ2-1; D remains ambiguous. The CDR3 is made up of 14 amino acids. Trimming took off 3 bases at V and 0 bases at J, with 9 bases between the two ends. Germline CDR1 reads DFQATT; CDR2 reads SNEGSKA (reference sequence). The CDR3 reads CSASQSRSYNEQFF. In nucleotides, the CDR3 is TGCAGTGCTAGTCAGTCCCGCTCCTACAATGAGCAGTTCTTC.

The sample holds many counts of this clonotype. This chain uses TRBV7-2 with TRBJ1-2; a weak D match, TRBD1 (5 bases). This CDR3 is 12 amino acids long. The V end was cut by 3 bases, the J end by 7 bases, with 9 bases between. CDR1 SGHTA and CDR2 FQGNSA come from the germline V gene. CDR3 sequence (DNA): TGTGCCAGCAGCTTGCAGGGCTTTGGCTACACCTTC. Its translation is CASSLQGFGYTF.

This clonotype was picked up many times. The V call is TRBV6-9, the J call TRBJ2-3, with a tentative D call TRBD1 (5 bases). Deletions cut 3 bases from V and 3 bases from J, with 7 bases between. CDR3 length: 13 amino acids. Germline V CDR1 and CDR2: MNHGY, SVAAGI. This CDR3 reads CASSYYRTDTQYF. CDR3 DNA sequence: TGTGCCAGCAGTTACTACAGGACAGATACGCAGTATTTT.

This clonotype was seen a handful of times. This CDR3 reads CASSPRGHSIQYF. CDR3 DNA sequence: TGCGCCAGCAGCCCCCGGGGTCACAGCATTCAGTACTTC. V gene TRBV5-1 combines with J gene TRBJ2-4, with D possibly being TRBD2 (5 bases). CDR1 is SGHRS, CDR2 YFSETQ, per germline. V lost 4 bases and J 9 bases, leaving 14 bases between the germline ends. The CDR3 extends over 13 amino acids.

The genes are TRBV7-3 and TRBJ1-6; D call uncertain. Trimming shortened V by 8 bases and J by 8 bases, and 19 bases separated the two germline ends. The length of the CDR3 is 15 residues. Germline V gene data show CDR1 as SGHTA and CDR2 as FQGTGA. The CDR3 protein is CASDLRESRDSPLHF. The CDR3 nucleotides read TGTGCCAGCGACCTCCGAGAGTCAAGGGATTCACCCCTCCACTTT.

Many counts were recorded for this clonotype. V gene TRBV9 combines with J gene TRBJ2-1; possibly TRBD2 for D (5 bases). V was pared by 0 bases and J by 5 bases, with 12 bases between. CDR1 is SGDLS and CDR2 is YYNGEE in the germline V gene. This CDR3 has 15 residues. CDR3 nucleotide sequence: TGTGCCAGCAGCGTAGTCAGCGGAGTAAACAATGAGCAGTTCTTC. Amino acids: CASSVVSGVNNEQFF.

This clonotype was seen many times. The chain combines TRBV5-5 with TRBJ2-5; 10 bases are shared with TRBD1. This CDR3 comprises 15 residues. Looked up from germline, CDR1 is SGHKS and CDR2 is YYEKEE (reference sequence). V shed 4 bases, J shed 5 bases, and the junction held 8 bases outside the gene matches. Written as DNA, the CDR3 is TGTGCCAGCAGCCGGGGGACAGGGGTCTGGGAGACCCAGTACTTC. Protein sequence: CASSRGTGVWETQYF.

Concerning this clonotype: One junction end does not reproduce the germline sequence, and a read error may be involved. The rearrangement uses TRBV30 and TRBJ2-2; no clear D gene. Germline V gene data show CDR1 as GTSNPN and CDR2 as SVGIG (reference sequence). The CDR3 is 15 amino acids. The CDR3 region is CAWSMGRWNTGELFF. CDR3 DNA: TGTGCCTGGAGTATGGGCAGGTGGAACACCGGTGAGCTGTTTTTT.

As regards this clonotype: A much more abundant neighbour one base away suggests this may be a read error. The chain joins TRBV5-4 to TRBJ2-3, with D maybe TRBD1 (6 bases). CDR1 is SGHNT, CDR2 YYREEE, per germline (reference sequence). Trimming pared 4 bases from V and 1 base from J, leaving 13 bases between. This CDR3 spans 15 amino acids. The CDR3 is CASSHEGGCTDTQYF. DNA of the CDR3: TGTGCCAGCAGCCATGAAGGGGGATGCACAGATACGCAGTATTTT.

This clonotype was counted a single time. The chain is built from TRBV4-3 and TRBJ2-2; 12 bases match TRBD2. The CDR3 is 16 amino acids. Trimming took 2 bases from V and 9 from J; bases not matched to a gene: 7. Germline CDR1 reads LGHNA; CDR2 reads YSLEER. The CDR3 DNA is TGCGCCAGCAGCCAAAGAACTAGCGGGAGGATCTGGGAGCTGTTTTTT. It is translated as CASSQRTSGRIWELFF.

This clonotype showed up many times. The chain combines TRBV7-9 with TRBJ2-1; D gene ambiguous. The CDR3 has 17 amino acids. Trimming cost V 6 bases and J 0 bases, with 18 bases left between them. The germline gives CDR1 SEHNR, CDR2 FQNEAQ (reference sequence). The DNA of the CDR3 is TGTGCCAGCAGGCCCGGTTGGGCATCTAGCTCCTACAATGAGCAGTTCTTC. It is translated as CASRPGWASSSYNEQFF.

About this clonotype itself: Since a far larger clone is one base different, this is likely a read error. In DNA, the CDR3 is TGCGCCAGCAGCTTGGGGCGGGAGGTCCTTGAGCAGTTCTTC. Translated, it gives CASSLGREVLEQFF. The V gene is TRBV5-1, the J gene TRBJ2-5; 8 nucleotides align to TRBD2. The DNA matches TRBJ2-1 better at its end, which makes the J call doubtful. The germline gives CDR1 SGHRS, CDR2 YFSETQ. The CDR3 contains 14 residues.

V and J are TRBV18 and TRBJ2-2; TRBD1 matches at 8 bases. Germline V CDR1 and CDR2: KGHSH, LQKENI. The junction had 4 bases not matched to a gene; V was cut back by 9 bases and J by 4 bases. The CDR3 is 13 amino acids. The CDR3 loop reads CASGQGGTGELFF. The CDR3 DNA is TGTGCCAGTGGACAGGGCGGCACCGGGGAGCTGTTTTTT.